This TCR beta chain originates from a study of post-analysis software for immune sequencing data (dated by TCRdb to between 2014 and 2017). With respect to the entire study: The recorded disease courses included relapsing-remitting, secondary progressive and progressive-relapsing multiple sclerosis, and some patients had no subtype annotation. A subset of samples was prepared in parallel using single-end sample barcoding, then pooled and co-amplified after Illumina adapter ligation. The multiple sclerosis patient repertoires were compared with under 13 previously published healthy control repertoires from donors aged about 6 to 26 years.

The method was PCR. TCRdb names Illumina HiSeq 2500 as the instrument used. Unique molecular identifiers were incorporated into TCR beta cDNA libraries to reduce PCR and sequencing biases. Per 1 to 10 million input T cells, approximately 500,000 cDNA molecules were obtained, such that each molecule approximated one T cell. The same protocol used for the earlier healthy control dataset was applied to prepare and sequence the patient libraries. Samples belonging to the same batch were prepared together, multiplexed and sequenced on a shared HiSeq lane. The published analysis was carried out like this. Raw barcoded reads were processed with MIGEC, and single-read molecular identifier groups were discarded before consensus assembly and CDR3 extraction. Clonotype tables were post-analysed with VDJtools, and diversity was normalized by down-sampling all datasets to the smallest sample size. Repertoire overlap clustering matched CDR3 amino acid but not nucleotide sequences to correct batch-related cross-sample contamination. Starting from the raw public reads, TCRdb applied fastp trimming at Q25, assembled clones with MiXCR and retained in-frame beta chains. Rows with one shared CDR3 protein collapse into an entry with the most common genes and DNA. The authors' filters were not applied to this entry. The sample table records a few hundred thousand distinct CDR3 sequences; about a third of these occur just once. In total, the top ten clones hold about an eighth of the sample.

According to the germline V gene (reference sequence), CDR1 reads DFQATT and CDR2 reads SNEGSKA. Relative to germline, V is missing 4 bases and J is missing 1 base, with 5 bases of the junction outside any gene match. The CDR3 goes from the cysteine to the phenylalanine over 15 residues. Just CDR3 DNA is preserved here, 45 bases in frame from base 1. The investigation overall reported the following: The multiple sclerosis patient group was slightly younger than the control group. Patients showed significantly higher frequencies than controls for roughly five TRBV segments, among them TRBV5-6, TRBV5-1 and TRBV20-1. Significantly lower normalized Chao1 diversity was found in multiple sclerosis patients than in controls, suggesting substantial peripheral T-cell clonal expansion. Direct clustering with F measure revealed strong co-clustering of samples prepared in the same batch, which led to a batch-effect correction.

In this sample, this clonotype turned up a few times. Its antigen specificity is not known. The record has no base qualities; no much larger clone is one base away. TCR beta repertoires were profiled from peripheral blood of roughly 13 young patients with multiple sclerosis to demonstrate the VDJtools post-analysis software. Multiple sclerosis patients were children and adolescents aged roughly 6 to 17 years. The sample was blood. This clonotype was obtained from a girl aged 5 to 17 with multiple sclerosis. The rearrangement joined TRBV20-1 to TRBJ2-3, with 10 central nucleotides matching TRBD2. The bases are TGCAGTGCTATTGCCGGGACTAGCGGCACAGATACGCAGTATTTT. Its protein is CSAIAGTSGTDTQYF.